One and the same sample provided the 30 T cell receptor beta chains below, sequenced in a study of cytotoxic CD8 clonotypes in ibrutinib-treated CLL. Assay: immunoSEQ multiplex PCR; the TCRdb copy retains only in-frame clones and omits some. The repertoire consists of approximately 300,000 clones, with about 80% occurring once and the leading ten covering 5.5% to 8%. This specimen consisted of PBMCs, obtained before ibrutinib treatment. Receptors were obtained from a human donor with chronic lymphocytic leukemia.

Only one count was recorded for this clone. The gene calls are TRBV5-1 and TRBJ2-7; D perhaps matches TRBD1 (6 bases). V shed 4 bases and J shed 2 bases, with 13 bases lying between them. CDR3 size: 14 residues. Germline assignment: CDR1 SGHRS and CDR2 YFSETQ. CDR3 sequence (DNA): TGCGCCAGCAGCCGACGGACAGAAACCTACGAGCAGTACTTC. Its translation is CASSRRTETYEQYF.

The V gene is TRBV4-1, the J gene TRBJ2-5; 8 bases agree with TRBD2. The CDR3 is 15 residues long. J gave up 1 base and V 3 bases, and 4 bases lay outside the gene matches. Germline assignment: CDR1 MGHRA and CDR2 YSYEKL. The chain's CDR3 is CASSQGLGVQETQYF. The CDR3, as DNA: TGCGCCAGCAGCCAGGGACTAGGGGTCCAAGAGACCCAGTACTTC.

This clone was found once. This CDR3 is CASSLGQAVNYGYTF. Written as DNA, the CDR3 is TGCGCCAGCAGCCTGGGACAGGCCGTTAACTATGGCTACACCTTC. This chain uses TRBV5-1 with TRBJ1-2; 8 nucleotides align to TRBD1. CDR3 length: 15 residues. CDR1 is SGHRS and CDR2 is YFSETQ in the germline V gene. V gave up 4 bases and J gave up 1 base; unmatched junction bases: 6.

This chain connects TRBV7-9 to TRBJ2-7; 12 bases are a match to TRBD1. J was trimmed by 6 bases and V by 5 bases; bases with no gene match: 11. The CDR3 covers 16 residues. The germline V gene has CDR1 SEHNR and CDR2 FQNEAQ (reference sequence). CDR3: CASSPRLGTGGGEQYF. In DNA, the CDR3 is TGTGCCAGCAGCCCTAGGTTAGGGACAGGGGGCGGCGAGCAGTACTTC.

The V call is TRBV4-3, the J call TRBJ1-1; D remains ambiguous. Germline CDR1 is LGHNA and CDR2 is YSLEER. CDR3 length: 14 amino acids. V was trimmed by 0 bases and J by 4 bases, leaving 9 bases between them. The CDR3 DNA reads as TGCGCCAGCAGCCAAGACACTTGGGGCACTGAAGCTTTCTTT. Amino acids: CASSQDTWGTEAFF.

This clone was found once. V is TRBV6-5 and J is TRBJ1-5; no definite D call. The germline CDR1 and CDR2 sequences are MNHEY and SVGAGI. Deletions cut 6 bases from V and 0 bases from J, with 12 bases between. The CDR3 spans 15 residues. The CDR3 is CASSLTPYSNQPQHF. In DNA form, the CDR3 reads TGTGCCAGCAGCTTAACTCCCTATAGCAATCAGCCCCAGCATTTT.

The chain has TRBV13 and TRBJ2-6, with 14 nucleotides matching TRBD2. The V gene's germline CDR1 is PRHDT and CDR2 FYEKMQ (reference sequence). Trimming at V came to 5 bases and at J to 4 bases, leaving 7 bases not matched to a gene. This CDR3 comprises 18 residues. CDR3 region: CASSPRLAGGYGANVLTF. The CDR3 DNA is TGTGCCAGCAGCCCAAGACTAGCGGGAGGGTACGGGGCCAACGTCCTGACTTTC.

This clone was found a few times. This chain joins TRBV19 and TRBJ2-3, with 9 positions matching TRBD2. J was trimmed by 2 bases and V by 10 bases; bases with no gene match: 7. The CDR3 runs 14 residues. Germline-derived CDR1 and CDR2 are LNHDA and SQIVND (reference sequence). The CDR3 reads CATRLAVATDTQYF. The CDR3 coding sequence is TGTGCCACCAGACTAGCGGTAGCCACAGATACGCAGTATTTT.

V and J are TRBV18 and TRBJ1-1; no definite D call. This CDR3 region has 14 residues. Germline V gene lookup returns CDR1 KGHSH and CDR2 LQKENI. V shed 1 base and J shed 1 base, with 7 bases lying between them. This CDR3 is CASSPQPGNTEAFF. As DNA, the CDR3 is TGTGCCAGCTCACCACAACCAGGGAACACTGAAGCTTTCTTT.

DNA of the CDR3: TGTGCCAGCAGTCCAGGAGGAGGCTCCTACAATGAGCAGTTCTTC. It codes for CASSPGGGSYNEQFF. V gene TRBV7-3 combines with J gene TRBJ2-1, with D possibly matching TRBD2 (5 bases). V dropped 6 bases and J dropped 0 bases, with 12 bases sitting between them. CDR3 size: 15 residues. Germline CDR1 is SGHTA and CDR2 is FQGTGA.

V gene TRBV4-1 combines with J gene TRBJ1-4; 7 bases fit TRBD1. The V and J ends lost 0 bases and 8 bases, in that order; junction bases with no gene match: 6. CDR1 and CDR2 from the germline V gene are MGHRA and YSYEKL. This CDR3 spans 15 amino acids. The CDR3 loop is CASSQETGIREKLFF. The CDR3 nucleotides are TGCGCCAGCAGCCAAGAGACAGGGATCCGGGAAAAACTGTTTTTT.

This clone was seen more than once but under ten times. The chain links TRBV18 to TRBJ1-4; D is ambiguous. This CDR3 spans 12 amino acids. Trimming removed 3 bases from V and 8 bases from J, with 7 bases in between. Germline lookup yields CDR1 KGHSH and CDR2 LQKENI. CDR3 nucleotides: TGTGCCAGCTCACCGGAAGGGGAAAAACTGTTTTTT. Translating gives CASSPEGEKLFF.

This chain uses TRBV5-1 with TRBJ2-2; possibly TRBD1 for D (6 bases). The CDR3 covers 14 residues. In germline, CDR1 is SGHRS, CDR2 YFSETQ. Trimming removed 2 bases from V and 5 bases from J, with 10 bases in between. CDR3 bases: TGCGCCAGCAGCTTCAGGGGTGGTACCGGGGAGCTGTTTTTT. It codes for CASSFRGGTGELFF.

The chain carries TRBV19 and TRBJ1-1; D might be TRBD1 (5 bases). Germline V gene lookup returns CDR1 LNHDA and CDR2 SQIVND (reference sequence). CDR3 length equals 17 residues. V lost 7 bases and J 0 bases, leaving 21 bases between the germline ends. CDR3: CASTRDPGLVVNTEAFF. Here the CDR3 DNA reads TGTGCCAGTACCCGGGACCCCGGATTAGTTGTGAACACTGAAGCTTTCTTT.

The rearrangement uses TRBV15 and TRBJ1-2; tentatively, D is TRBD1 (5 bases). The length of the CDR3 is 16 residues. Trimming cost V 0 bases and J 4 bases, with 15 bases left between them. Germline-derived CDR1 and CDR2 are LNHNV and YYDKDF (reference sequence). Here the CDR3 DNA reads TGTGCCACCAGCAGAGATCAGCTAGGGGATTCCTATGGCTACACCTTC. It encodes CATSRDQLGDSYGYTF.

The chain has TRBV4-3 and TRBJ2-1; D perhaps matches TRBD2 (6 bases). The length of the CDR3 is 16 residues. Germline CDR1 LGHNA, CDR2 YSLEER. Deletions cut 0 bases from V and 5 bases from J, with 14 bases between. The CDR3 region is CASSQDSGLLDNEQFF. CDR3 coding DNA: TGCGCCAGCAGCCAAGATTCCGGACTACTAGACAATGAGCAGTTCTTC.

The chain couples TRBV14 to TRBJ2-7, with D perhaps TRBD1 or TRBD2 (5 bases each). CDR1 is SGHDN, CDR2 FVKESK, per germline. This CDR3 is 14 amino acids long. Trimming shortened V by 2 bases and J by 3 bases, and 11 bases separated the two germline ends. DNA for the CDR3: TGTGCCAGCAGCCAACCGGGGCACGGCTACGAGCAGTACTTC. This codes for CASSQPGHGYEQYF.

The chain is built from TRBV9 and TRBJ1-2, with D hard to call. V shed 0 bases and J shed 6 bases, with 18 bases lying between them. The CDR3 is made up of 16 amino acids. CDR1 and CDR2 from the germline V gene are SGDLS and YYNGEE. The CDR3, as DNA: TGTGCCAGCAGCGTAGCTTCAAGCCCGCTGGTGGATGGCTACACCTTC. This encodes CASSVASSPLVDGYTF. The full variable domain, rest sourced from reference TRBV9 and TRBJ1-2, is DSGVTQTPKHLITATGQRVTLRCSPRSGDLSVYWYQQSLDQGLQFLIQYYNGEERAKGNILERFSAQQFPDLHSELNLSSLELGDSALYFCASSVASSPLVDGYTFGSGTRLTVV.

DNA for the CDR3: TGTGCCAGCAGCAAACAGGGGGGTTTAGTTGAAGCTTTCTTT. Translating gives CASSKQGGLVEAFF. The chain recombines TRBV11-2 with TRBJ1-1; 8 bases agree with TRBD1. Per the germline V gene, CDR1 is SGHAT and CDR2 is FQNNGV. This CDR3 spans 14 amino acids. The V segment lost 5 bases and the J segment 7 bases; nucleotides outside the gene matches: 9.

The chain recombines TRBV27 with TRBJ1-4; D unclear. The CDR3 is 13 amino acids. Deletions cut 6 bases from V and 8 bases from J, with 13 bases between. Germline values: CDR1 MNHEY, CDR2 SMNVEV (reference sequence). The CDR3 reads CASSLLRGEKLFF. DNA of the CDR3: TGTGCCAGCAGCCTACTAAGAGGGGAAAAACTGTTTTTT. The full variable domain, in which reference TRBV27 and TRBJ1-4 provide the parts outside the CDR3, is EAQVTQNPRYLITVTGKKLTVTCSQNMNHEYMSWYRQDPGLGLRQIYYSMNVEVTDKGDVPEGYKVSRKEKRNFPLILESPSPNQTSLYFCASSLLRGEKLFFGSGTQLSVL.

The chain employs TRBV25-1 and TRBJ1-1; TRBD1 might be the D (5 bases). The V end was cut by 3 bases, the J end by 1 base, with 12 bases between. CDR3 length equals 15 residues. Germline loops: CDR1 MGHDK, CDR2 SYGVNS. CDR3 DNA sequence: TGTGCCAGCAGTGAGCAGGGTGTTGGGAACACTGAAGCTTTCTTT. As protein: CASSEQGVGNTEAFF. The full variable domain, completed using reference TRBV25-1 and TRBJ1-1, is EADIYQTPRYLVIGTGKKITLECSQTMGHDKMYWYQQDPGMELHLIHYSYGVNSTEKGDLSSESTVSRIRTEHFPLTLESARPSHTSQYLCASSEQGVGNTEAFFGQGTRLTVV.

CDR3 loop: CASSFRTSRADTQYF. The CDR3 region has the DNA TGTGCCAGCAGCTTTAGGACTAGTCGCGCAGATACGCAGTATTTT. The chain employs TRBV13 and TRBJ2-3; TRBD2 matches 7 bases. Trimming took 3 bases from V and 4 from J; bases not matched to a gene: 7. Per the germline V gene, CDR1 is PRHDT and CDR2 is FYEKMQ (reference sequence). The CDR3 loop spans 15 amino acids.

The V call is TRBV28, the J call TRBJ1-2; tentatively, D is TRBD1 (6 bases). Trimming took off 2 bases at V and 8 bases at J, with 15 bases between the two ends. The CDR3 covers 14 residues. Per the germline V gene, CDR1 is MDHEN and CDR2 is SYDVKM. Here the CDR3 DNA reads TGTGCCAGCAGTTTAATGCCCACCCAGGGGGGCTACACCTTC. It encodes CASSLMPTQGGYTF.

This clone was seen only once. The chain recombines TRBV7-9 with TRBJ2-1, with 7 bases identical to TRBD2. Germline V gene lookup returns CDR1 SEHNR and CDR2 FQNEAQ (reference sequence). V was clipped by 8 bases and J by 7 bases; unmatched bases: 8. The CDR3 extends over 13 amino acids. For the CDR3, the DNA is TGTGCCAGCCGGGAGGTCGGGGGTAATGAGCAGTTCTTC. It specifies CASREVGGNEQFF.

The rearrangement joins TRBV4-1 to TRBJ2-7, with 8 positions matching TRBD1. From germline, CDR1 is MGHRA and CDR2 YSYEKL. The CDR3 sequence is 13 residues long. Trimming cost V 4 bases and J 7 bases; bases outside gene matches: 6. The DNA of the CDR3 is TGCGCCAGCAGCCCTCTACAGGGGGAAGAGCAGTACTTC. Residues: CASSPLQGEEQYF.

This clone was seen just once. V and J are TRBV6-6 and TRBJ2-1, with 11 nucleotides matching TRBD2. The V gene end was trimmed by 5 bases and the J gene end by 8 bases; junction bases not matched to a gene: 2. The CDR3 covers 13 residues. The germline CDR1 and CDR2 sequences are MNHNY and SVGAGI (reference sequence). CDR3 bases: TGTGCCAGCAGTCCTAGCGGGAGGCATGAGCAGTTCTTC. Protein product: CASSPSGRHEQFF.

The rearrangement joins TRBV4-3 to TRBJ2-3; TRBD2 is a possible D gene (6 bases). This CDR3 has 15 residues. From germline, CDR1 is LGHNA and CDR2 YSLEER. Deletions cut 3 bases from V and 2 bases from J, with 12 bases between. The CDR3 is CASSQGLPHTDTQYF. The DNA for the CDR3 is TGCGCCAGCAGCCAGGGACTGCCACACACAGATACGCAGTATTTT.

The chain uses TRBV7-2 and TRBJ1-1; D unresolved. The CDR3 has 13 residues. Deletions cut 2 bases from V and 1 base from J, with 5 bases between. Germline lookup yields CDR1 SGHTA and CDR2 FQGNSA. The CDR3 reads CASSLTKNTEAFF. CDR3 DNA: TGTGCCAGCAGCTTAACCAAGAACACTGAAGCTTTCTTT.

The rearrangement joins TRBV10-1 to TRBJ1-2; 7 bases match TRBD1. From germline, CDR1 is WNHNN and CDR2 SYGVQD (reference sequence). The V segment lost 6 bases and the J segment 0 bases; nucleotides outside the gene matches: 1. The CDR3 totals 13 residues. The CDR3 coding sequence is TGCGCCAGCAGCGACAGGGCTAACTATGGCTACACCTTC. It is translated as CASSDRANYGYTF.

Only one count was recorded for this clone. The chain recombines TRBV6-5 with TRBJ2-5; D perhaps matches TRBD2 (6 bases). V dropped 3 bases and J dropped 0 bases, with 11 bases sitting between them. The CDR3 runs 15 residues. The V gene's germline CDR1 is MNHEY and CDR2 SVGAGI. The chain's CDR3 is CASSYSAGNQETQYF. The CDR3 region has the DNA TGTGCCAGCAGTTATTCTGCGGGGAACCAAGAGACCCAGTACTTC.